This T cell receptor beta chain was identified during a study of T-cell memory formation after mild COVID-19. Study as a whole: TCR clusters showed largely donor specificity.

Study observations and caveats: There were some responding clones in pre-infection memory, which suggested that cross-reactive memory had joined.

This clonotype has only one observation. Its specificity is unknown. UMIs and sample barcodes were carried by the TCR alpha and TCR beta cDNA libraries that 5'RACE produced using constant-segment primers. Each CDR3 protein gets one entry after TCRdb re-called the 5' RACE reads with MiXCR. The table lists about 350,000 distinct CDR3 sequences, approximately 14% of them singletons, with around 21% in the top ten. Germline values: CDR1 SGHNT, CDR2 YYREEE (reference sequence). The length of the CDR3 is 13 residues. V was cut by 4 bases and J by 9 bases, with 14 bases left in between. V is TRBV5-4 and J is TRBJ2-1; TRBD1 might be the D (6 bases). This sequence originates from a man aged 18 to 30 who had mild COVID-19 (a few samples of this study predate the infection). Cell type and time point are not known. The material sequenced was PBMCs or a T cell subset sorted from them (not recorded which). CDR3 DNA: TGTGCCAGCAGCCCTACAGGGACGAGTGAGCAGTTCTTC. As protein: CASSPTGTSEQFF.